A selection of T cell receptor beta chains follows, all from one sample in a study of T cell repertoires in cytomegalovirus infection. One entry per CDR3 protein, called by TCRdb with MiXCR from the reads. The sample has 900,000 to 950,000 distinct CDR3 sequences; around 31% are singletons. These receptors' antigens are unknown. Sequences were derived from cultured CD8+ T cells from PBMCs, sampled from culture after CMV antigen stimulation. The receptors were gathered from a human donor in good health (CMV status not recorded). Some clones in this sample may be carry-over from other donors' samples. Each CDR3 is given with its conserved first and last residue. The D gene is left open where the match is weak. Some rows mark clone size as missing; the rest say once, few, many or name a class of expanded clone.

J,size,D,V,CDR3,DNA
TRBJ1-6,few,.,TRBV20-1,CSAREGPTGSYNSPLHF,TGCAGTGCTAGAGAAGGCCCTACGGGTTCCTATAATTCACCCCTCCACTTT
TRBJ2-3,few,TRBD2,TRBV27,CASGVGPGTSPTDTQYF,TGTGCCAGCGGCGTGGGTCCAGGGACTAGCCCCACAGATACGCAGTATTTT
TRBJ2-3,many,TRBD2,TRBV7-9,CASISTTSGSTDTQYF,TGTGCCAGCATTTCAACGACTAGCGGTAGCACAGATACGCAGTATTTT
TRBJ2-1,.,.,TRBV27,CASSFRDLSYNEQFF,TGTGCCAGCAGTTTCAGGGATCTCTCCTACAATGAGCAGTTCTTC
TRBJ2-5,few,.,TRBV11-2,CASSPVRGDEETQYF,TGTGCCAGCAGTCCAGTAAGGGGGGACGAAGAGACCCAGTACTTC
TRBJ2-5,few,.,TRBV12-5,CASGFEGFETQYF,TGTGCTAGTGGTTTCGAGGGGTTTGAGACCCAGTACTTC
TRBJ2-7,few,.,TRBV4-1,CASSQGLGSYEQYF,TGCGCCAGCAGCCAAGGACTGGGCTCCTACGAGCAGTACTTC
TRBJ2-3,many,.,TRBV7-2,CASSLDKGSQYF,TGTGCCAGCAGCTTAGACAAGGGGTCGCAGTATTTT
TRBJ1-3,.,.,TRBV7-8,CTSSSAVTSGNTIYF,TGTACCAGCAGCTCTGCCGTCACGTCTGGAAACACCATATATTTT
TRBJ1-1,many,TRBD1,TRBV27,CASSFIWTGLNTEAFF,TGTGCCAGCAGTTTTATATGGACAGGACTGAACACTGAAGCTTTCTTT
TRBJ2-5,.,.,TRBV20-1,CSAREGTATQYF,TGCAGTGCTAGAGAGGGCACCGCAACCCAGTACTTC
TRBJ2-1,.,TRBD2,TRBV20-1,CSAGWLAGNEQFF,TGCAGTGCGGGTTGGCTAGCGGGGAATGAGCAGTTCTTC
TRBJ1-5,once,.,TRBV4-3,CASSQEIGAGQPQHF,TGCGCCAGCAGCCAAGAAATTGGGGCAGGTCAGCCCCAGCATTTT
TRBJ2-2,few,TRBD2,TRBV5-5,CASSRTSGSWELFF,TGTGCCAGCAGCCGGACTAGTGGATCCTGGGAGCTGTTTTTT
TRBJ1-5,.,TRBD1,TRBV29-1,CSVEEGGSQPQHF,TGCAGCGTTGAAGAAGGGGGCAGTCAGCCCCAGCATTTT
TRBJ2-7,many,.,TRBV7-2,CASSLLTDGAYEQYF,TGTGCCAGCAGCTTGCTTACGGACGGTGCCTACGAGCAGTACTTC
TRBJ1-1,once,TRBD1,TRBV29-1,CSVRTGNTEAFF,TGCAGCGTTCGGACAGGGAACACTGAAGCTTTCTTT
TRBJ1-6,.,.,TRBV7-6,CASSPHPGVAPNSPLHF,TGTGCCAGCAGCCCCCACCCCGGGGTAGCCCCTAATTCACCCCTCCACTTT
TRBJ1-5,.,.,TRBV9,CASSVEPGYQPQHF,TGTGCCAGCAGCGTAGAACCAGGGTACCAGCCCCAGCATTTT
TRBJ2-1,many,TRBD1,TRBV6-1,CASSERTGGYNEQFF,TGTGCCAGCAGTGAACGGACAGGGGGCTACAATGAGCAGTTCTTC
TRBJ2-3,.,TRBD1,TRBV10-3,CAISESSRDSNTDTQYF,TGTGCCATCAGTGAGTCCAGCCGGGACAGTAACACAGATACGCAGTATTTT
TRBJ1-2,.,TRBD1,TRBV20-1,CSAGTGGDGYTF,TGCAGTGCCGGGACAGGGGGCGATGGCTACACCTTC
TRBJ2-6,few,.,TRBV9,CASSVGPPLAIGANVLTF,TGTGCCAGCAGCGTGGGACCGCCTCTAGCGATCGGGGCCAACGTCCTGACTTTC
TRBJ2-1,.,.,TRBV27,CASSLTGEGYNEQFF,TGTGCCAGCAGTTTGACAGGGGAGGGCTACAATGAGCAGTTCTTC
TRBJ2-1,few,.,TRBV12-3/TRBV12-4,CAAGGGPRHEQFF,TGTGCCGCAGGGGGGGGCCCTCGGCATGAGCAGTTCTTC
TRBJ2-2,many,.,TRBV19,CASSWATGELFF,TGTGCCAGTAGTTGGGCCACCGGGGAGCTGTTTTTT
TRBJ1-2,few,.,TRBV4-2,CASSQDTGTFYGYTF,TGTGCCAGCAGCCAAGACACAGGGACCTTCTATGGCTACACCTTC
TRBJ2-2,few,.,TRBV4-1,CASSHSTLATGELFF,TGCGCCAGCAGCCACTCCACCCTAGCCACCGGGGAGCTGTTTTTT
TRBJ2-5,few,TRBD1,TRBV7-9,CASSLDRELKTQYF,TGTGCCAGCAGCCTGGACAGGGAGTTGAAGACCCAGTACTTC
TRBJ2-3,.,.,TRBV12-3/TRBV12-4,CASTLLQGVEGTDTQYF,TGTGCCAGCACCCTATTACAGGGAGTTGAAGGCACAGATACGCAGTATTTT
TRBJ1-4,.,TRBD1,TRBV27,CASSRWDRGWGEKLFF,TGTGCCAGCAGCCGATGGGACAGGGGTTGGGGTGAAAAACTGTTTTTT
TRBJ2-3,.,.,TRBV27,CASSQSSRPTDTQYF,TGTGCCAGCAGCCAAAGCTCGCGGCCCACAGATACGCAGTATTTT